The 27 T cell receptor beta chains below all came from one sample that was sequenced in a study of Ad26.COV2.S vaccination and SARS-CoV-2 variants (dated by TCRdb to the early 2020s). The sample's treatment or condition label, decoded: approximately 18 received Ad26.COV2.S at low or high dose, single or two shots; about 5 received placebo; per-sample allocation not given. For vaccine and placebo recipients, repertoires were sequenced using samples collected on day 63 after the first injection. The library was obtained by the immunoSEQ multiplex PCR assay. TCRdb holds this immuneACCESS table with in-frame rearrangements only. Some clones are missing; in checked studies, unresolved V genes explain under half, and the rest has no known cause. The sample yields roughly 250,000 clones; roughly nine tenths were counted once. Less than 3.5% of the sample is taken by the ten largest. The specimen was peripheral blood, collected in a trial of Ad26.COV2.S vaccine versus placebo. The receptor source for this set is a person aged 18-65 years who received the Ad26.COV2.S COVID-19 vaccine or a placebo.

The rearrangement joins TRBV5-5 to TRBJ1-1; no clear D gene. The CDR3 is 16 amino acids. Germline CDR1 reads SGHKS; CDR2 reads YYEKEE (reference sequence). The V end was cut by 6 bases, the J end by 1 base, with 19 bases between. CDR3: CASTPGRWPSNTEAFF. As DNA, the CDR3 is TGTGCCAGCACGCCTGGTCGGTGGCCTTCGAACACTGAAGCTTTCTTT.

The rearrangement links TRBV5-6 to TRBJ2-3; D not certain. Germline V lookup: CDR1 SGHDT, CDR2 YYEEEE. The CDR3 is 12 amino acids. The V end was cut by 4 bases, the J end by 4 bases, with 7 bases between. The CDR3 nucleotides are TGTGCCAGCAGCCTCCGGGCAGATACGCAGTATTTT. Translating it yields CASSLRADTQYF.

Written as DNA, the CDR3 is TGTGCCAGCAGCCAAGATATAGCGGGTTCCGGGGCCAACGTCCTGACTTTC. Its protein is CASSQDIAGSGANVLTF. This chain connects TRBV14 to TRBJ2-6; 7 nucleotides agree with TRBD2. Germline lookup yields CDR1 SGHDN and CDR2 FVKESK. The trim removed 0 bases at V and 4 bases at J, leaving 6 bases unmatched. The CDR3 is made up of 17 amino acids.

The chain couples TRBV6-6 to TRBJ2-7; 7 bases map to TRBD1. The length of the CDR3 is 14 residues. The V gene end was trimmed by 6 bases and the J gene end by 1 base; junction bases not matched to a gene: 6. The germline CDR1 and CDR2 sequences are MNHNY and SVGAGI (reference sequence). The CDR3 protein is CASSSRQGSYEQYV. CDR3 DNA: TGTGCCAGCAGCTCAAGACAGGGATCCTACGAGCAGTACGTC.

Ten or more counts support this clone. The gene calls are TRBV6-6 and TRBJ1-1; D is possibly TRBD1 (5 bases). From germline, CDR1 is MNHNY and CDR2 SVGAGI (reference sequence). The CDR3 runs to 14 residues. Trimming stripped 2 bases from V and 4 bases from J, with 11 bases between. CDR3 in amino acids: CASSYGAGGTEAFF. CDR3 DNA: TGTGCCAGCAGTTACGGGGCAGGAGGCACTGAAGCTTTCTTT.

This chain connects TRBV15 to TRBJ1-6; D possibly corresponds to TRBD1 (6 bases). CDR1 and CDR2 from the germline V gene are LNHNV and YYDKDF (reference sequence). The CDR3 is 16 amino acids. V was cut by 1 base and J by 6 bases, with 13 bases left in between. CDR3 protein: CATSRVDRKPNSPLHF. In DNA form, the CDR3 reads TGTGCCACCAGCAGAGTTGACAGGAAACCTAATTCACCCCTCCACTTT.

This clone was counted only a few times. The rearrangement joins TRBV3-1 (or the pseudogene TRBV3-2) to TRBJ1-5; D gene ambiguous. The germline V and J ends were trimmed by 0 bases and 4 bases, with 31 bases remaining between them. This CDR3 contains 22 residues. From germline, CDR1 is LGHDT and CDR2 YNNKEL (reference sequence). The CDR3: CASSQDYPGRARIPVGNQPQHF. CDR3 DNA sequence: TGTGCCAGCAGCCAAGATTATCCTGGAAGAGCCAGAATTCCGGTGGGGAATCAGCCCCAGCATTTT.

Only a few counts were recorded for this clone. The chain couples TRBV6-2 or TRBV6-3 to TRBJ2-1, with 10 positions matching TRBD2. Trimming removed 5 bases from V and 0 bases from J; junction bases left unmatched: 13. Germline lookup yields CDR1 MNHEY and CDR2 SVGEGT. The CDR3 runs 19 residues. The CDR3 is CASSITGTSASSSYNEQFF. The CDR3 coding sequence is TGTGCCAGCAGTATCACCGGGACTAGCGCCTCAAGCTCCTACAATGAGCAGTTCTTC.

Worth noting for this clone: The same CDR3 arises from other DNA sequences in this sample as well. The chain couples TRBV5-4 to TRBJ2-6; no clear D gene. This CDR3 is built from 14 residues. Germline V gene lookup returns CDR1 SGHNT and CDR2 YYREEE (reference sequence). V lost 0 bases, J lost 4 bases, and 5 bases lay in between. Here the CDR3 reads CASSLVSGANVLTF. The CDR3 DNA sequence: TGTGCCAGCAGCTTGGTGAGCGGGGCCAACGTCCTGACTTTC.

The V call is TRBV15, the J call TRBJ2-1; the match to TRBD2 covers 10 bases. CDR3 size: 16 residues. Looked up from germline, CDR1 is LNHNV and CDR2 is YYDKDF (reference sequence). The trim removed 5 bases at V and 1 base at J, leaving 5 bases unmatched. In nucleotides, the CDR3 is TGTGCCACCAGCGGAGCAGCGGGAGGGTCCTACAATGAGCAGTTCTTC. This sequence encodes CATSGAAGGSYNEQFF.

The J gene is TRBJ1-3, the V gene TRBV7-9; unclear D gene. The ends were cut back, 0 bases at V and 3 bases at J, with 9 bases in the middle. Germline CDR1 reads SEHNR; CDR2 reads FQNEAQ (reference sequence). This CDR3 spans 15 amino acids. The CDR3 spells CASSLALGNGNTIYF. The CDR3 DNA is TGTGCCAGCAGCTTAGCGCTGGGGAATGGAAACACCATATATTTT.

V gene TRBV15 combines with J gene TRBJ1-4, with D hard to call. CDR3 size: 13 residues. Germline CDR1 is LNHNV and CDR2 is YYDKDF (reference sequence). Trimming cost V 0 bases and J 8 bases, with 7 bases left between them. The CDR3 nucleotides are TGTGCCACCAGCAGAGATAGGAACGAAAAACTGTTTTTT. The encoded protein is CATSRDRNEKLFF.

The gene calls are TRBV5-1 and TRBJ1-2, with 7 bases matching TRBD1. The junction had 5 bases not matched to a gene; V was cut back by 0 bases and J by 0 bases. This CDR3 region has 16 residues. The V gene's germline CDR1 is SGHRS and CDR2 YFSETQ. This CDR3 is CASSLGQGLTNYGYTF. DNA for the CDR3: TGCGCCAGCAGCTTGGGACAGGGCCTAACTAACTATGGCTACACCTTC.

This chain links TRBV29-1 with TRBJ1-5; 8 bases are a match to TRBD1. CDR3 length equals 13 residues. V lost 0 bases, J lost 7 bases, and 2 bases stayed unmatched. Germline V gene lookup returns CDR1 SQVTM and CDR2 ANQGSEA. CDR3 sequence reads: CSVEEDRDQPQHF. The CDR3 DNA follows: TGCAGCGTTGAAGAGGACAGGGACCAGCCCCAGCATTTT.

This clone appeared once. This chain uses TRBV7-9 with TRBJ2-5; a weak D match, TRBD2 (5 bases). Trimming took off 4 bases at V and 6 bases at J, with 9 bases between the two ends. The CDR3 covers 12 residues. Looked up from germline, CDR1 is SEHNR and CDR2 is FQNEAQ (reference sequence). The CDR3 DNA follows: TGTGCCAGCAGCTGGACTGGCAAGACCCAGTACTTC. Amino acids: CASSWTGKTQYF. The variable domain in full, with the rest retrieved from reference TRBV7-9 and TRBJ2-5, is DTGVSQNPRHKITKRGQNVTFRCDPISEHNRLYWYRQTLGQGPEFLTYFQNEAQLEKSRLLSDRFSAERPKGSFSTLEIQRTEQGDSAMYLCASSWTGKTQYFGPGTRLLVL.

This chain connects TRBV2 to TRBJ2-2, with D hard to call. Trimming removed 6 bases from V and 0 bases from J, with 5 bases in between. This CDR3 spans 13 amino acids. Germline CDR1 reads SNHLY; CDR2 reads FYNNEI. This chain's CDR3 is CASRWANTGELFF. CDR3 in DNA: TGTGCCAGCAGGTGGGCGAACACCGGGGAGCTGTTTTTT.

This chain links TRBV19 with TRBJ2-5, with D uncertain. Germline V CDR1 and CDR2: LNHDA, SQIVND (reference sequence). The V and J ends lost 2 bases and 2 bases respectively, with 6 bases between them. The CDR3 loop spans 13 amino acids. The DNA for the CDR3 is TGTGCCAGTAGTATAAGCGCTCAAGAGACCCAGTACTTC. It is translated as CASSISAQETQYF.

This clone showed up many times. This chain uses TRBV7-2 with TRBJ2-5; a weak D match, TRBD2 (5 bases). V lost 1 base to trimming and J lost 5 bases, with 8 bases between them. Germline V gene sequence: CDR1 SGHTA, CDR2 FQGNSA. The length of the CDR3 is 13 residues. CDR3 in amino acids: CASSLVERETQYF. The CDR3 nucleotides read TGTGCCAGCAGCTTAGTTGAGCGGGAGACCCAGTACTTC.

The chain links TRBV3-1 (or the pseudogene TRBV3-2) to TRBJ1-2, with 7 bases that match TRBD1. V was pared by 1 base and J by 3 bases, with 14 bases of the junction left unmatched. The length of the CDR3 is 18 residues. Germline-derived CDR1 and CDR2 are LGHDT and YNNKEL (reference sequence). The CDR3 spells CASSQVRRTGVYHYGYTF. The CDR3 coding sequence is TGTGCCAGCAGCCAAGTGCGGCGCACAGGGGTCTATCACTATGGCTACACCTTC.

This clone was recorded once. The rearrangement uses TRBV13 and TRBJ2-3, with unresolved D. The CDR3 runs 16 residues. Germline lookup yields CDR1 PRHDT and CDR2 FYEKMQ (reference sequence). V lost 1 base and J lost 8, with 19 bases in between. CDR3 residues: CASSLAPGRTFVTQYF. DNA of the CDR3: TGTGCCAGCAGCTTAGCCCCGGGCAGGACGTTCGTTACGCAGTATTTT.

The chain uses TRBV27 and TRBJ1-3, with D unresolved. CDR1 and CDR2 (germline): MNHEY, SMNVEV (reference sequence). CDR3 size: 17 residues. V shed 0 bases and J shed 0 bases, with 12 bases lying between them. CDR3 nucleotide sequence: TGTGCCAGCAGTTTATCGTGGGGAGTAAGCTCTGGAAACACCATATATTTT. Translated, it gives CASSLSWGVSSGNTIYF.

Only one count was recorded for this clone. CDR3 nucleotide sequence: TGTGCTAGTAGGGCGAGGTACAATGAGCAGTTCTTC. This gives the protein CASRARYNEQFF. The rearrangement joins TRBV12-5 to TRBJ2-1; D ambiguous. This CDR3 is 12 amino acids long. CDR1 and CDR2 from the germline V gene are LGHNT and FRNRAP. V was clipped by 8 bases and J by 4 bases, with 9 bases between them.

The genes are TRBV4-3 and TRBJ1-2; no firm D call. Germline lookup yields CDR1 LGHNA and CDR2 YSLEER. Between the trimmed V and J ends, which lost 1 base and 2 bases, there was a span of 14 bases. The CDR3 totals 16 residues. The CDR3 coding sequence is TGCGCCAGCAGCCAAGGGTGGATGACACGCAACTATGGCTACACCTTC. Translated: CASSQGWMTRNYGYTF.

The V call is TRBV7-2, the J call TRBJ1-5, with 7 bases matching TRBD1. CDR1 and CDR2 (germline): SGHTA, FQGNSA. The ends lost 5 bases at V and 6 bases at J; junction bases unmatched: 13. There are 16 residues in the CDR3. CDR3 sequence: CASSPTGTGVSQPQHF. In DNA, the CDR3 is TGTGCCAGCAGCCCCACGGGCACAGGGGTAAGTCAGCCCCAGCATTTT.

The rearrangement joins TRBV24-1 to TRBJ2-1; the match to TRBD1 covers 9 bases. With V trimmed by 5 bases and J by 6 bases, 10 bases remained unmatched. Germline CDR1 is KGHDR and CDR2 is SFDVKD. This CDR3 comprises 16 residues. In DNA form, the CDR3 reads TGTGCCACCAGTGGTGCAGGGACAGGGTCTAGCAATGAGCAGTTCTTC. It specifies CATSGAGTGSSNEQFF.

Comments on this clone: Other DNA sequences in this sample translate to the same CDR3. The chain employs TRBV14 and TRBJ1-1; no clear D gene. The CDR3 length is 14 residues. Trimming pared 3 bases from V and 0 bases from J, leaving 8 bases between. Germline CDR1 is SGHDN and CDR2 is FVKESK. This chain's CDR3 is CASSQGYLNTEAFF. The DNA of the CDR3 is TGTGCCAGCAGCCAGGGATACCTGAACACTGAAGCTTTCTTT.

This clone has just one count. CDR3 amino acids: CASSSPTGVDRDDEQYV. The CDR3, as DNA: TGTGCCAGCAGCTCTCCCACAGGGGTGGACAGGGACGACGAGCAGTACGTC. V is TRBV21-1 and J is TRBJ2-7; TRBD1, as called in the table, went unchecked against the DNA. TRBV21-1 has pseudogene status. The CDR3 loop spans 17 amino acids.